The 25 T cell receptor beta chains presented below share a single source sample, sequenced in a study of cytomegalovirus exposure and HLA in healthy donors. In the PCR, 60 Vbeta and 13 Jbeta primers were used. Assay: immunoSEQ multiplex PCR; the TCRdb copy retains only in-frame clones and omits some. The sample lists 100,000 to 150,000 clones; about three quarters were seen once. Input material: PBMCs. The source of these receptors is a female donor in good health and CMV-seronegative.

The chain links TRBV11-2 to TRBJ2-7; D is unclear. The CDR3 sequence is 14 residues long. The germline CDR1 and CDR2 sequences are SGHAT and FQNNGV. V gave up 5 bases and J gave up 0 bases, with 11 bases separating them. The CDR3 nucleotides read TGTGCCAGCAGCCCTCCAGGTTACTCCTACGAGCAGTACTTC. Its protein product is CASSPPGYSYEQYF.

The V gene is TRBV28, the J gene TRBJ2-2, with TRBD2 identical over 12 bases. CDR1 MDHEN and CDR2 SYDVKM come from the germline V gene. The trim removed 10 bases at V and 7 bases at J, leaving 13 bases unmatched. The CDR3 is made up of 16 amino acids. For the CDR3, the DNA is TGTGCCACCGATCCCCCTAGCGGGAGGGCCGGCGGGGAGCTGTTTTTT. Its protein is CATDPPSGRAGGELFF.

As concerns this clone: Lacking the conserved final phenylalanine or tryptophan, this CDR3 likely reflects a read error. The chain links TRBV4-1 to TRBJ1-2; D remains ambiguous. The CDR3 length is 17 residues. V was cut by 4 bases and J by 7 bases, with 25 bases left in between. Germline V gene sequence: CDR1 MGHRA, CDR2 YSYEKL. The CDR3 DNA is TGCGCCAGCAGCCTATCCCCATTAGACCGAGGATTGGGTGGCTACACCCTC. This encodes CASSLSPLDRGLGGYTL.

The rearrangement links TRBV2 to TRBJ1-2; 8 bases line up with TRBD1. Germline CDR1 SNHLY, CDR2 FYNNEI. V was pared by 7 bases and J by 7 bases, with 5 bases of the junction left unmatched. This CDR3 is 12 amino acids long. Written as DNA, the CDR3 is TGTGCCAGCAAGGACAGGGCTGCTGGCTACACCTTC. Translated, it gives CASKDRAAGYTF.

This clone turned up a few times. The rearrangement links TRBV6-5 to TRBJ2-7; D gene ambiguous. The CDR3 length is 14 residues. V was trimmed by 5 bases and J by 1 base, leaving 12 bases between them. Germline-derived CDR1 and CDR2 are MNHEY and SVGAGI. Here the CDR3 DNA reads TGTGCCAGCAGTCCGGCAACGGGTTCCTACGAGCAGTACTTC. Its translation is CASSPATGSYEQYF.

This clone was seen more than once but under ten times. The V call is TRBV7-9, the J call TRBJ1-4, with D unclear. With 0 bases removed from V and 14 bases from J, the gap between germline ends came to 13 bases. The CDR3 extends over 13 amino acids. CDR1 SEHNR and CDR2 FQNEAQ come from the germline V gene (reference sequence). The CDR3 here is CASSLAQSGSLFF. CDR3 DNA: TGTGCCAGCAGCTTAGCACAATCCGGGAGCCTGTTTTTT.

This sequence joins TRBV5-5 and TRBJ1-6, with D possibly being TRBD1 (6 bases). The germline V gene encodes CDR1 SGHKS and CDR2 YYEKEE (reference sequence). The V end was cut by 6 bases, the J end by 8 bases, with 21 bases between. There are 16 residues in the CDR3. CDR3 nucleotides: TGTGCCAGCAACGCGGGTTTGACAGGCGACTATTCACCCCTCCACTTT. It translates to CASNAGLTGDYSPLHF.

Here the CDR3 reads CASSLDYEQFF. For the CDR3, the DNA is TGTGCCAGCAGTCTAGACTATGAGCAGTTCTTC. The rearrangement uses TRBV28 and TRBJ2-1; the D is unclear. Looked up from germline, CDR1 is MDHEN and CDR2 is SYDVKM. V was clipped by 5 bases and J by 8 bases, with 7 bases between them. CDR3 length: 11 residues.

The chain combines TRBV10-3 with TRBJ2-5; D is undetermined. Trimming took 5 bases from V and 2 from J, leaving 9 bases between them. The CDR3 consists of 13 residues. The V gene's germline CDR1 is ENHRY and CDR2 SYGVKD. The CDR3 here is CAISPRSQETQYF. In DNA form, the CDR3 reads TGTGCCATCAGTCCCCGGTCACAAGAGACCCAGTACTTC.

V is TRBV28 and J is TRBJ1-3; tentative D call: TRBD1 (5 bases). Germline CDR1 MDHEN, CDR2 SYDVKM. This CDR3 is built from 14 residues. Trimming stripped 8 bases from V and 0 bases from J, with 11 bases between. The CDR3 here is CASQRTSSGNTIYF. The CDR3 coding sequence is TGTGCCAGCCAGAGGACAAGCTCTGGAAACACCATATATTTT.

V is TRBV5-6 and J is TRBJ1-4, with 7 bases identical to TRBD1. This CDR3 has 14 amino acids. V lost 4 bases to trimming and J lost 14 bases; unmatched junction nucleotides: 14. Germline V gene sequence: CDR1 SGHDT, CDR2 YYEEEE. CDR3 loop: CASSQDRNSRGLFF. Here the CDR3 DNA reads TGTGCCAGCAGCCAGGACAGGAATAGTCGCGGGCTGTTTTTT.

V gene TRBV5-1 combines with J gene TRBJ2-5, with D unclear. In germline, CDR1 is SGHRS, CDR2 YFSETQ. The length of the CDR3 is 13 residues. With 2 bases removed from V and 1 base from J, the gap between germline ends came to 6 bases. The CDR3 sequence: CASSFYGQETQYF. The CDR3 coding sequence is TGCGCCAGCAGCTTCTACGGCCAAGAGACCCAGTACTTC.

This clone was detected once. The chain recombines TRBV19 with TRBJ2-1, with D tentatively TRBD1 (5 bases). Germline loops: CDR1 LNHDA, CDR2 SQIVND (reference sequence). V lost 5 bases to trimming and J lost 6 bases, with 17 bases between them. CDR3 length: 15 residues. In nucleotides, the CDR3 is TGTGCCAGTAGTTCCCGAACAGGAAGGGGCAATGAGCAGTTCTTC. Amino acid sequence: CASSSRTGRGNEQFF.

The genes are TRBV5-4 and TRBJ1-3; tentatively, D is TRBD1 (6 bases). Germline V CDR1 and CDR2: SGHNT, YYREEE (reference sequence). This CDR3 is 13 amino acids long. Trimming left V 6 bases short and J 3 bases short, with 10 bases between. CDR3 protein: CASKGGHGNTIYF. The CDR3 nucleotides read TGTGCCAGCAAGGGGGGGCATGGAAACACCATATATTTT.

This clone was seen a few times. A junction boundary mismatches the germline segment, possibly from a read error. The CDR3 loop reads CASDLMGNGANGLTF. The CDR3 bases are TGTGCCAGCGATTTGATGGGAAATGGGGCCAACGGCCTGACTTTC. The chain links TRBV2 to TRBJ2-6; a possible D gene is TRBD1 (5 bases). CDR3 size: 15 residues. Germline-derived CDR1 and CDR2 are SNHLY and FYNNEI.

Note on this clone: One junction end does not reproduce the germline sequence, and a read error may be involved. The chain joins TRBV7-9 to TRBJ2-1; D not certain. The germline V gene encodes CDR1 SEHNR and CDR2 FQNEAQ (reference sequence). The CDR3 sequence is 15 residues long. The CDR3 spells CSSSLYASSYNEQFF. CDR3 in DNA: TGTTCCAGCAGCTTGTACGCGAGCTCCTACAATGAGCAGTTCTTC.

The V gene is TRBV27, the J gene TRBJ2-4, with 12 bases fitting TRBD2. The CDR3 is made up of 18 amino acids. Losses at the gene ends were 5 bases for V and 1 base for J; bases not matched to a gene: 9. Per the germline V gene, CDR1 is MNHEY and CDR2 is SMNVEV (reference sequence). CDR3 residues: CASSPLAGGPEAKNIQYF. As DNA, the CDR3 is TGTGCCAGCAGTCCCCTAGCGGGAGGGCCGGAGGCCAAAAACATTCAGTACTTC.

The rearrangement uses TRBV30 and TRBJ2-7, with D possibly TRBD1 on 6 matching bases. The CDR3 sequence is 13 residues long. V was trimmed by 0 bases and J by 6 bases, leaving 12 bases between them. Germline assignment: CDR1 GTSNPN and CDR2 SVGIG (reference sequence). The CDR3 DNA is TGTGCCTGGAGTGTATCTATCAGGGGCGAGCAGTACTTC. Protein sequence: CAWSVSIRGEQYF.

This chain links TRBV19 with TRBJ2-5; 10 nucleotides agree with TRBD1. V gave up 6 bases and J gave up 5 bases; unmatched junction bases: 6. This CDR3 contains 14 residues. Germline V gene sequence: CDR1 LNHDA, CDR2 SQIVND (reference sequence). In nucleotides, the CDR3 is TGTGCCAGTAGAGGGACAGGGGTTGGGGAGACCCAGTACTTC. Translated, it gives CASRGTGVGETQYF.

This chain joins TRBV7-8 and TRBJ1-2; D possibly corresponds to TRBD1 (5 bases). This CDR3 is built from 14 residues. Germline CDR1 and CDR2: SGHVS and FQNEAQ. V was cut by 4 bases and J by 4 bases, with 13 bases left in between. CDR3 in DNA: TGTGCCAGCAGCTCCGCCGACAGACCCTATGGCTACACCTTC. Encoded protein: CASSSADRPYGYTF.

The chain employs TRBV4-1 and TRBJ2-5; 8 bases are shared with TRBD1. Germline V gives CDR1 MGHRA, CDR2 YSYEKL. V dropped 2 bases and J dropped 4; count of bases not matched to a gene: 9. This CDR3 contains 16 residues. The CDR3 reads CASSQPLRGRVETQYF. The CDR3 region has the DNA TGCGCCAGCAGCCAACCCCTCAGGGGGCGGGTAGAGACCCAGTACTTC.

This chain connects TRBV7-9 to TRBJ2-1; 9 bases map to TRBD2. The CDR3 length is 15 residues. Germline values: CDR1 SEHNR, CDR2 FQNEAQ (reference sequence). V was pared by 1 base and J by 11 bases, with 9 bases of the junction left unmatched. The CDR3 DNA reads TGTGCCAGCAGCTTAGGTCCAGCGGGAGGTGGTAAGCAGTTCTTC. It encodes CASSLGPAGGGKQFF.

The chain employs TRBV9 and TRBJ2-3, with 8 bases identical to TRBD2. Germline loops: CDR1 SGDLS, CDR2 YYNGEE. There are 12 residues in the CDR3. Trimming removed 4 bases from V and 11 bases from J; junction bases left unmatched: 6. The CDR3 bases are TGTGCCAGCAGCTCGGGGGGGGGCTGGCAGTATTTT. Encoded protein: CASSSGGGWQYF. Supplemented by reference TRBV9 and TRBJ2-3, the full variable domain reads DSGVTQTPKHLITATGQRVTLRCSPRSGDLSVYWYQQSLDQGLQFLIQYYNGEERAKGNILERFSAQQFPDLHSELNLSSLELGDSALYFCASSSGGGWQYFGPGTRLTVL.

The genes are TRBV7-9 and TRBJ1-4, with TRBD1 identical over 9 bases. V shed 4 bases, J shed 7 bases, and the junction held 4 bases outside the gene matches. Germline assignment: CDR1 SEHNR and CDR2 FQNEAQ (reference sequence). This CDR3 contains 14 residues. The CDR3 coding sequence is TGTGCCAGCAGCTCGGGACAGGGCGGTGAAAAACTGTTTTTT. Residues: CASSSGQGGEKLFF.

This sequence joins TRBV6-1 and TRBJ2-1, with D perhaps TRBD1 (5 bases). CDR1 is MNHNS, CDR2 SASEGT, per germline. The CDR3 sequence is 15 residues long. The germline V and J ends were trimmed by 5 bases and 4 bases, with 15 bases remaining between them. The chain's CDR3 is CASSSDSLAYNEQFF. The CDR3 bases are TGTGCCAGCAGTTCTGACAGCCTCGCTTACAATGAGCAGTTCTTC.